This TCR beta chain was captured by sequencing in a study of cytomegalovirus exposure and HLA in healthy donors. Study-wide findings and caveats: What TCR beta sequences reportedly achieved was accurate prediction of HLA-A and HLA-B alleles in most subjects. Sequence variants that were highly shared formed a cluster that was likely a sequencing artifact. A list of around 160 TCR beta chains associated with cytomegalovirus was given.

The PCR had 60 Vbeta and 13 Jbeta primers. Using immunoSEQ multiplex PCR, the repertoire was profiled, and TCRdb retains in-frame clones only, with some absent. The sample has 150,000 to 200,000 clones, around 90% seen once. Points on this clone: As yet, its antigen is unknown.

This sequence originates from a woman in her thirties in good health and CMV-seronegative. Material: PBMCs.

The CDR3 coding sequence is TGCGCCAGCAGTCTCGAGACAGGGGTTTTCGGTACTGAAGCTTTCTTT. Translating it yields CASSLETGVFGTEAFF. This chain connects TRBV4-3 to TRBJ1-1, with TRBD1 matching 8 bases. This CDR3 has 16 residues. Germline V gene data show CDR1 as LGHNA and CDR2 as YSLEER. Germline trimming cut 6 bases from V and 5 bases from J; bases unmatched to any gene: 14.